This T cell receptor (beta chain) was profiled in a study of blood T cell repertoires in COVID-19. Assay: immunoSEQ multiplex PCR; the TCRdb copy retains only in-frame clones and omits some. The profile covers 150,000 to 250,000 clones, with approximately 90% appearing a single time and 2% to 2.5% taken by the ten largest. CDR1 and CDR2 from the germline V gene are SNHLY and FYNNEI. Between the trimmed V and J ends, which lost 4 bases and 5 bases, there was a span of 12 bases. The CDR3 spans 14 residues. This clone was picked up a small number of times. Source material: PBMCs or T cells enriched from blood (not recorded which). The chain couples TRBV2 to TRBJ1-5; no firm D call. This TCR came from a young woman who had recovered from COVID-19. CDR3 bases: TGTGCCAGCAGTGCCCGGGAGCTGTATCAGCCCCAGCATTTT. Encoded protein: CASSARELYQPQHF.